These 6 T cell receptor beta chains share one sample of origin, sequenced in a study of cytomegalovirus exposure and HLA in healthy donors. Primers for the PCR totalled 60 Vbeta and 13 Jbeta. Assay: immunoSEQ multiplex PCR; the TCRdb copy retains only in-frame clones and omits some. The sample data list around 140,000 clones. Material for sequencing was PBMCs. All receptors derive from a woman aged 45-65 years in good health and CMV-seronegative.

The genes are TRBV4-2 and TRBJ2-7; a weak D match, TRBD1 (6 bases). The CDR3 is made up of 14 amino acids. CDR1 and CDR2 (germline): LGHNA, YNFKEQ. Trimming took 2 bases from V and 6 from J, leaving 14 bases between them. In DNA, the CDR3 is TGTGCCAGCAGCCAACCGGGATGGGGGCCCGAGCAGTACTTC. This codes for CASSQPGWGPEQYF.

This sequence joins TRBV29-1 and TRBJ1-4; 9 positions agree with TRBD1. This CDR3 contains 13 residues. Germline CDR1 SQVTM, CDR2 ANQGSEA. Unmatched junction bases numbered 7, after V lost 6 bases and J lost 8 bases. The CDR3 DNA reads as TGCAGCGTCTGGACAGGGGTGGACGAAAAACTGTTTTTT. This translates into CSVWTGVDEKLFF.

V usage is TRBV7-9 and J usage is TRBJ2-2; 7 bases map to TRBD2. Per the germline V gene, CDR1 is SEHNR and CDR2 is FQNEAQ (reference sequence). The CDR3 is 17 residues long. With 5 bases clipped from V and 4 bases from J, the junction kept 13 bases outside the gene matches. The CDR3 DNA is TGTGCCAGCAGCCCCCAATACGGGAGGATGGGCACCGGGGAGCTGTTTTTT. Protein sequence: CASSPQYGRMGTGELFF. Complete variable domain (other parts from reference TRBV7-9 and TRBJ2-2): DTGVSQNPRHKITKRGQNVTFRCDPISEHNRLYWYRQTLGQGPEFLTYFQNEAQLEKSRLLSDRFSAERPKGSFSTLEIQRTEQGDSAMYLCASSPQYGRMGTGELFFGEGSRLTVL.

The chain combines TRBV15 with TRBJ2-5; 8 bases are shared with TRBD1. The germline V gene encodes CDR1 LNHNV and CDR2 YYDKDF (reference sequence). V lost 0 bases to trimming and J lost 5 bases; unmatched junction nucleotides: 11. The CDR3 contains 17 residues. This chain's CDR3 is CATSRDPPGGSLETQYF. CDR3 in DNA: TGTGCCACCAGCAGAGATCCCCCAGGGGGCAGTTTGGAGACCCAGTACTTC.

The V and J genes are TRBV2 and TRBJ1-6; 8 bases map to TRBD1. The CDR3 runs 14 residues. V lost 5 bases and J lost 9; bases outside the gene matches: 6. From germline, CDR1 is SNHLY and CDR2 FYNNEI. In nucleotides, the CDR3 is TGTGCCAGCAGTAATTTGGACAGGGCTTCACCCCTCCACTTT. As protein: CASSNLDRASPLHF.

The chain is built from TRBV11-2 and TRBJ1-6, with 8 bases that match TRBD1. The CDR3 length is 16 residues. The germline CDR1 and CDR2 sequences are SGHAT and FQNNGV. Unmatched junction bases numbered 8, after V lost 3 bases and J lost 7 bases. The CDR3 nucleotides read TGTGCCAGCAGCTTCTCCTTGGACAGGGCAAATTCACCCCTCCACTTT. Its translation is CASSFSLDRANSPLHF.